Below are 4 T cell receptor beta chains sequenced from a single sample in a study of T cell responses to AZD1222 COVID-19 vaccine. The assay was immunoSEQ multiplex PCR, and TCRdb's table has in-frame clones only and misses some. Of 95,000 to 110,000 clones listed, about nine tenths are singletons. The source was peripheral blood, collected on day 0 of AZD1222 vaccination. These receptors came from an adult in good health.

The chain is built from TRBV28 and TRBJ1-2; a weak D match, TRBD1 (6 bases). Trimming left V 2 bases short and J 8 bases short, with 9 bases between. Germline CDR1 is MDHEN and CDR2 is SYDVKM. The CDR3 length is 12 residues. CDR3 DNA: TGTGCCAGCAGTTTAGGGGGGCGAGGCTACACCTTC. The encoded protein is CASSLGGRGYTF.

The chain couples TRBV29-1 to TRBJ1-1; 7 bases line up with TRBD1. In germline, CDR1 is SQVTM, CDR2 ANQGSEA. The CDR3 totals 15 residues. V lost 4 bases to trimming and J lost 4 bases; unmatched junction nucleotides: 12. The CDR3 DNA reads as TGCAGCGTTGGATTGGCAGGGGGTGTGGGCACTGAAGCTTTCTTT. Amino acid sequence: CSVGLAGGVGTEAFF.

V usage is TRBV11-3 and J usage is TRBJ2-7; D remains unclear. CDR3 size: 13 residues. V lost 1 base to trimming and J lost 6 bases, with 10 bases between them. The germline CDR1 and CDR2 sequences are SGHNT and YENEEA. CDR3 residues: CASSLGTTTEQYF. DNA of the CDR3: TGTGCCAGCAGCTTAGGGACGACAACCGAGCAGTACTTC.

This clone was seen more than once but under ten times. This chain joins TRBV19 and TRBJ1-2; TRBD1 matches 7 bases. CDR3 length equals 14 residues. Germline V gene sequence: CDR1 LNHDA, CDR2 SQIVND (reference sequence). V was pared by 8 bases and J by 4 bases, with 10 bases of the junction left unmatched. CDR3 bases: TGTGCCAGTTCGCCGGGACAGTCGACCTATGGCTACACCTTC. Residues: CASSPGQSTYGYTF.